The T cell receptor beta chain under discussion was sequenced for a study of response to subunit inactivated influenza vaccine. Study-wide results and limits: That few new T cells are recruited by each seasonal influenza vaccination was the authors' suggestion.

The length of the CDR3 is 15 residues. Trimming removed 0 bases from V and 0 bases from J, with 6 bases in between. Germline V CDR1 and CDR2: ENHRY, SYGVKD. TCRdb called the RT-PCR reads again in MiXCR, with one record for every CDR3 protein. This table has 200,000 to 300,000 distinct CDR3 sequences, roughly an eighth appearing once. With regard to this clonotype: What it recognizes is unknown.

V usage is TRBV10-3 and J usage is TRBJ2-1; unclear D gene. Sample: non-naive T cells sorted from PBMCs, taken roughly 15 days before vaccination. This TCR came from a man in his fifties who received an inactivated influenza vaccine. CDR3 nucleotide sequence: TGTGCCATCAGTGAGTCTAAGTTCTCCTACAATGAGCAGTTCTTC. Its protein is CAISESKFSYNEQFF.